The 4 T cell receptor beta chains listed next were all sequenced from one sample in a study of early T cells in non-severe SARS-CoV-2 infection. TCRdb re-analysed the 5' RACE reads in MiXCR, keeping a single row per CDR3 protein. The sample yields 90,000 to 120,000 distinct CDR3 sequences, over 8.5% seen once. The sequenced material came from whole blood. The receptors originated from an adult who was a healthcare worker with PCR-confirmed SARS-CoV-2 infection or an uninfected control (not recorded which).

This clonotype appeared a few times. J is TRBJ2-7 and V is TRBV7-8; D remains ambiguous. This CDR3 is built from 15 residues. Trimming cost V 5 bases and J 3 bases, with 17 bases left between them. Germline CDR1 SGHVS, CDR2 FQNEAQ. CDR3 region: CASSPIRDLFYEQYF. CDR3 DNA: TGTGCCAGCAGCCCCATAAGAGACCTCTTCTACGAGCAGTACTTC.

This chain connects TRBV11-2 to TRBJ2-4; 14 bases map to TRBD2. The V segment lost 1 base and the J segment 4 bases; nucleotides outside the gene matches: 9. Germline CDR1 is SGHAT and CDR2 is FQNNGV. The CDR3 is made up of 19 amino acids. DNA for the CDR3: TGTGCCAGCAGCTTAGTGGGGGGACTAGCGGGAGAGGAAAAAAACATTCAGTACTTC. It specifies CASSLVGGLAGEEKNIQYF.

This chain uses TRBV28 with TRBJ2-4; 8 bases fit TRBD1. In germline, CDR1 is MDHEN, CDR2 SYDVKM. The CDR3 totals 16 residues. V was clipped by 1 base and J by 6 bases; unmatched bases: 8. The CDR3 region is CASSLFPGQVGNIQYF. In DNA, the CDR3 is TGTGCCAGCAGTTTATTCCCGGGACAGGTTGGAAACATTCAGTACTTC.

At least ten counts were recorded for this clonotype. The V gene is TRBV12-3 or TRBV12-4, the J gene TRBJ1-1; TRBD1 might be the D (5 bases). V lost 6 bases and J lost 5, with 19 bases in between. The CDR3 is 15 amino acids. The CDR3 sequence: CASRISSGFDTEAFF. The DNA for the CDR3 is TGTGCCAGCAGAATATCGTCAGGGTTTGATACTGAAGCTTTCTTT.